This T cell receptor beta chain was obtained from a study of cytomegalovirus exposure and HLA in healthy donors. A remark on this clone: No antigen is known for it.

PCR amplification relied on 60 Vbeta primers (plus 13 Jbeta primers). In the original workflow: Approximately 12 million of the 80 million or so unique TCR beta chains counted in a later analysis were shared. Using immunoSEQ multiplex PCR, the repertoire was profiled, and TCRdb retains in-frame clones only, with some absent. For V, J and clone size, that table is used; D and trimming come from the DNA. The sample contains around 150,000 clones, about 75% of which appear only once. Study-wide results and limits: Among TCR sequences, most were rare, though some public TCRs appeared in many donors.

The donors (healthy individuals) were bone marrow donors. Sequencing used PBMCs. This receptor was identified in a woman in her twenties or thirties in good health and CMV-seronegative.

The DNA for the CDR3 is TGCGCCAGCCGGATGACAGGGGGCTGGAGAGCTTTCTTT. Translated: CASRMTGGWRAFF. This sequence joins TRBV5-1 and TRBJ1-1; 10 bases are shared with TRBD1. Unmatched junction bases numbered 10, after V lost 7 bases and J lost 10 bases. Germline V gene data show CDR1 as SGHRS and CDR2 as YFSETQ. CDR3 size: 13 residues.